This T cell receptor beta chain was retrieved from a study of blood T cell repertoires in COVID-19. For the study at large: The United States, Italy and Spain supplied acute and convalescent COVID-19 samples. T cells, B-cell-depleted T cells, or PBMCs supplied cDNA or gDNA.

TCRdb's copy holds only in-frame clones and misses some; the assay was immunoSEQ multiplex PCR. The sample has fewer than 150,000 clones, under 90% seen once. This CDR3 has 15 residues. CDR1 is SGDLS and CDR2 is YYNGEE in the germline V gene. V was shortened by 3 bases and J by 4 bases, with 16 bases between the two germline ends. The TCR sequence derives from a human donor in a cohort sampled during active COVID-19. The chain couples TRBV9 to TRBJ1-2; a weak D match, TRBD1 (5 bases). The sequencing input was peripheral blood. The CDR3 spells CASSGSSGTLYGYTF. DNA for the CDR3: TGTGCCAGCAGCGGAAGCTCAGGGACTCTCTATGGCTACACCTTC. Full variable domain (remainder filled in from reference TRBV9 and TRBJ1-2): DSGVTQTPKHLITATGQRVTLRCSPRSGDLSVYWYQQSLDQGLQFLIQYYNGEERAKGNILERFSAQQFPDLHSELNLSSLELGDSALYFCASSGSSGTLYGYTFGSGTRLTVV.